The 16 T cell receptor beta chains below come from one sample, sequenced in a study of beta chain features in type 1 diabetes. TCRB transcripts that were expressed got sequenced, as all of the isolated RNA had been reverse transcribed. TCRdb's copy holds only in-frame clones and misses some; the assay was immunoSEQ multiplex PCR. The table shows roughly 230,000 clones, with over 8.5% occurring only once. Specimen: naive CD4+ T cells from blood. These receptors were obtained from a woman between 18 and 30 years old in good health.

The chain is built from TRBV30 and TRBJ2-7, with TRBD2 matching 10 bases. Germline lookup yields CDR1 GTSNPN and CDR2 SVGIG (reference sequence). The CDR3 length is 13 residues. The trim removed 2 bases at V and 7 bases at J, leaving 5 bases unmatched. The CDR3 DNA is TGTGCCTGGAGTCTAGCGGGAGTAGAAGAGCAGTACTTC. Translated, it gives CAWSLAGVEEQYF.

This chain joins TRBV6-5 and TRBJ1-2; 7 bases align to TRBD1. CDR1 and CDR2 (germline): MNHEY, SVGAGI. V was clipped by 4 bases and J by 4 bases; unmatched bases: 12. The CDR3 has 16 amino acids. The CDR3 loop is CASSSIDREAIYGYTF. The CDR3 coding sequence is TGTGCCAGCAGTTCAATAGACAGGGAAGCAATCTATGGCTACACCTTC.

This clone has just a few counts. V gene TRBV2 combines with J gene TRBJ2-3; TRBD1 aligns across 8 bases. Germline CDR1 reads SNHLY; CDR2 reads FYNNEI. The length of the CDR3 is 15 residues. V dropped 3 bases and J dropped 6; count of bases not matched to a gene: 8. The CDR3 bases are TGTGCCAGCAGTGATGGACAGGGATACGACGATACGCAGTATTTT. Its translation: CASSDGQGYDDTQYF.

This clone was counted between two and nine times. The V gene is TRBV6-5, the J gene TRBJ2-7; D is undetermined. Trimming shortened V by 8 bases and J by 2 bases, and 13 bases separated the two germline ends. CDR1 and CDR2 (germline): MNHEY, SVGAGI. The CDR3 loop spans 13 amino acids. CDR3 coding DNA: TGTGCCAGCTTACAGTTCTCACCCTACGAGCAGTACTTC. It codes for CASLQFSPYEQYF.

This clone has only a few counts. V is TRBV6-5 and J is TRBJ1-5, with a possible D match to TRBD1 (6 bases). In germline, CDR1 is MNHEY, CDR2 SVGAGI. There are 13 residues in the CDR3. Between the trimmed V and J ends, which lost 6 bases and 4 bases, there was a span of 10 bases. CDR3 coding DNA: TGTGCCAGCAGGGATACAGGGAATCAGCCCCAGCATTTT. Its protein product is CASRDTGNQPQHF.

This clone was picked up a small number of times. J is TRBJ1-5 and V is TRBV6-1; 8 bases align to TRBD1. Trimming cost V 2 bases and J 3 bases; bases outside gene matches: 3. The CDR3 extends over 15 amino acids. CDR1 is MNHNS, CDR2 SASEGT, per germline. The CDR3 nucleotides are TGTGCCAGCAGTGAACGACAGGGGCTCAATCAGCCCCAGCATTTT. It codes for CASSERQGLNQPQHF.

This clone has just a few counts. CDR3 in amino acids: CASSALTSGRADEQYF. CDR3 coding DNA: TGTGCCAGCAGTGCCCTTACTAGCGGGAGGGCGGACGAGCAGTACTTC. The chain recombines TRBV27 with TRBJ2-7; 13 bases are shared with TRBD2. Trimming took 5 bases from V and 5 from J; bases not matched to a gene: 9. The CDR3 spans 16 residues. Germline loops: CDR1 MNHEY, CDR2 SMNVEV (reference sequence).

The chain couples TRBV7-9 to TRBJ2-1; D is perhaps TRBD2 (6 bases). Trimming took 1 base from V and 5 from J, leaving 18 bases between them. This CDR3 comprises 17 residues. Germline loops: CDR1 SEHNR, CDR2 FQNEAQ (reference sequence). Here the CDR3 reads CASSLERWGEWDNEQFF. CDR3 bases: TGTGCCAGCAGCTTAGAACGCTGGGGGGAGTGGGACAATGAGCAGTTCTTC.

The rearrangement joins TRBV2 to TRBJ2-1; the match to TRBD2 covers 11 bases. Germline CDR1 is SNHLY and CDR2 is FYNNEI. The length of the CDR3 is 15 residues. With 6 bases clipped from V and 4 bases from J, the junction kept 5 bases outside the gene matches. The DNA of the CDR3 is TGTGCCAGCAGCCTTAGCGGGAGGGGGTACAATGAGCAGTTCTTC. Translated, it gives CASSLSGRGYNEQFF.

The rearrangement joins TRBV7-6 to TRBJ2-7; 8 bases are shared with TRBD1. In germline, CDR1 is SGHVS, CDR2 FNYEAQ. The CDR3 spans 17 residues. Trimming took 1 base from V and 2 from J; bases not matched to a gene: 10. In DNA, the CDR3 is TGTGCCAGCAGCTTAGAAAGGGACAGGAGGTTCACCTACGAGCAGTACTTC. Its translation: CASSLERDRRFTYEQYF.

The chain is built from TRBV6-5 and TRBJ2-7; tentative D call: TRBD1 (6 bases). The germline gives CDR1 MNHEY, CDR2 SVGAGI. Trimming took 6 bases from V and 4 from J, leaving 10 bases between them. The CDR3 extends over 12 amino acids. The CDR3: CASRTRGYEQYF. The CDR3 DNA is TGTGCCAGCAGGACCAGGGGATACGAGCAGTACTTC.

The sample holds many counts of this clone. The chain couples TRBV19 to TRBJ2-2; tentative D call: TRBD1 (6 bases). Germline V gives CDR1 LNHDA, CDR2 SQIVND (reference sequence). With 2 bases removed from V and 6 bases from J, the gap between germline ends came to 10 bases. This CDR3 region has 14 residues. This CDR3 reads CASSIQGFAGELFF. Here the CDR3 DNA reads TGTGCCAGTAGTATACAGGGGTTCGCCGGGGAGCTGTTTTTT.

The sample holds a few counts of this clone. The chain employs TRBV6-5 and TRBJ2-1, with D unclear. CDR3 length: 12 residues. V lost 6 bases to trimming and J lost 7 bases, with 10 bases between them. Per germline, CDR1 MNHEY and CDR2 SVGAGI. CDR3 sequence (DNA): TGTGCCAGCAGCTCAACTTTAAATGAGCAGTTCTTC. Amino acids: CASSSTLNEQFF.

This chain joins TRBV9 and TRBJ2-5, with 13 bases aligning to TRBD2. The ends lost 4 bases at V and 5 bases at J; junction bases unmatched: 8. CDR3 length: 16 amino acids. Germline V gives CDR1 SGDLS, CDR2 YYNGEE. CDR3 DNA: TGTGCCAGCAGCCTTGGACTAGCGGGAGTAGAGGAGACCCAGTACTTC. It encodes CASSLGLAGVEETQYF.

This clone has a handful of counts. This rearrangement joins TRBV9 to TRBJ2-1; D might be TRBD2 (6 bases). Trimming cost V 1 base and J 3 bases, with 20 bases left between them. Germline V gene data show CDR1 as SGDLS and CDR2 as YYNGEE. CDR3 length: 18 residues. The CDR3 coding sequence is TGTGCCAGCAGCGTATTGGGGACCGGGCCGGGGGTCTACAATGAGCAGTTCTTC. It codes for CASSVLGTGPGVYNEQFF.

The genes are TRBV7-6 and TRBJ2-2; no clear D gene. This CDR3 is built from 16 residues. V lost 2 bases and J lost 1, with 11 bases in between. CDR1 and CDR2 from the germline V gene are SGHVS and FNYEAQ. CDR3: CASSLRPGGNTGELFF. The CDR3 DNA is TGTGCCAGCAGCTTACGCCCCGGTGGGAACACCGGGGAGCTGTTTTTT.